Sequencing of this T cell receptor (beta chain) was carried out in a study of cytomegalovirus exposure and HLA in healthy donors. The overall study: HLA-typed donors contributed around 85 million unique TCRs, which were held in an early data release. Study-wide findings and caveats: Information on immune exposure was restricted to one variable (CMV serostatus). The authors confirmed in vitro that a few CMV-associated chains were specific for CMV antigens. Donors were assumed by presence/absence analyses to have roughly uniform sequencing depth.

Germline CDR1 and CDR2: MNHEY and SMNVEV (reference sequence). CDR3 size: 12 residues. The ends were cut back, 3 bases at V and 9 bases at J, with 9 bases in the middle. Points on this clone: Its specificity is not known.

It was with 60 Vbeta and 13 Jbeta primers that the PCR ran. Measured with immunoSEQ multiplex PCR; TCRdb has only the in-frame clones, and not every one. The sample has over 30,000 clones, around 70% seen once. Material: PBMCs. The TCR comes from a man aged 40-55 years in good health and CMV-seropositive. The chain has TRBV27 and TRBJ2-1, with D maybe TRBD1 (5 bases). CDR3 sequence reads: CASSLQGSEQFF. The DNA for the CDR3 is TGTGCCAGCAGTTTGCAGGGTTCTGAGCAGTTCTTC.